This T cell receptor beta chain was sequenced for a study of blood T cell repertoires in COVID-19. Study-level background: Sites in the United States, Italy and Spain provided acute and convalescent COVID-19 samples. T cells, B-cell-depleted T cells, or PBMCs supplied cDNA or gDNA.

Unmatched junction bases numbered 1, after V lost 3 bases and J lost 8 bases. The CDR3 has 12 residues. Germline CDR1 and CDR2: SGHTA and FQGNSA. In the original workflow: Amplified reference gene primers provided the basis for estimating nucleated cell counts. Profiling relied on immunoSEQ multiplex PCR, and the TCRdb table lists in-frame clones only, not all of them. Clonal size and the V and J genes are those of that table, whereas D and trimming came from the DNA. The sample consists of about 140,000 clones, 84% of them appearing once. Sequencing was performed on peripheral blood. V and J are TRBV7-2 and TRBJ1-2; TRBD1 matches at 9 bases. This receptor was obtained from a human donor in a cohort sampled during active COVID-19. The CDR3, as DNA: TGTGCCAGCAGCTTGGGACAGGGCGGCTACACCTTC. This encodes CASSLGQGGYTF.